A selection of T cell receptor beta chains follows, all from one sample in a study of vaccination and CD4 T cells after COVID-19. For these TCRs, the target antigens are not known. Via MiXCR, TCRdb re-called the PCR reads, giving one row per CDR3 protein. Found here are some 9,600 distinct CDR3 sequences, around 60% of them singletons; the top ten hold around a quarter. Material for sequencing was CD4+ T cells from blood, cultured in vitro. The receptors come from a human donor who had recovered from COVID-19. Each CDR3 is given without its conserved first and last residue. Clone size appears in some rows only: once, few, many, or a class for an expanded clone.

v_call	clone_size	cdr3_aa
TRBV6-5	-	ASSYGGKPYEQY
TRBV7-2	once	ASSPPVGRTREQY
TRBV5-1	-	ASSARSGSVETQY
TRBV7-8	-	ASSFRAPRDTEAF
TRBV7-2	-	ASSQGLGQVNYGYT
TRBV10-3	once	AISESGGTYEQY
TRBV20-1	-	SAREGGGGGNQPQH
TRBV24-1	-	ATSDIRDRESDTQY
TRBV29-1	-	SAGTGWGMNTEAF
TRBV11-2	-	ASSTRTVAGETQY
TRBV6-1	few	ASSTHNQPQH
TRBV20-1	few	SAKSGSATDTQY
TRBV7-9	-	ASSTGTGGYNEQF
TRBV5-4	-	ASSWATGDYGYT
TRBV10-3	-	AISGGARDYNEQF
TRBV7-2	few	ASSLGVLAGASTDTQY
TRBV4-1	-	ASSVGALGAKNIQH
TRBV7-6	-	ASSTFPGELF
TRBV20-1	-	SAPDVAGDNEQF
TRBV20-1	few	SATQGAGDGYT
TRBV5-8	-	ASSFNREDGYT
TRBV7-8	-	ASSLAGARGRAHNEQF
TRBV7-2	-	ASSFTAAKNIQY
TRBV15	-	ATRRERQETQY
TRBV5-6	-	ASSTGSEAF
TRBV5-8	-	ASSRRGETQY
TRBV7-3	-	ASSLRPSDTQY
TRBV19	once	ASSIGTAPGQGYGYT
TRBV10-3	few	AISESSPQETQY
TRBV20-1	once	SARDWRGLEEKLF
TRBV7-3	-	ASSSGQGGGYT
TRBV2	-	ASSLAGGLVKF
TRBV7-8	-	ASSQSSGFGQPQH
TRBV6-4	few	ASSLESSYNSPLH
TRBV7-3	-	ASSFRGLSDTQY
TRBV27	-	ASSLTGRMPYEQY
TRBV20-1	-	SARRKDDRQLTYNEQF
TRBV20-1	few	SARDQGWGYT
TRBV11-3	-	ASSSPRQGASYGYT